This TCR beta chain is from a study of identifying expanded T cells in peripheral blood. The V and J ends lost 1 base and 4 bases respectively, with 8 bases between them. The CDR3 has 14 residues. Germline CDR1 reads SGHAT; CDR2 reads FQNNGV. TCRdb's copy holds only in-frame clones and misses some; the assay was immunoSEQ multiplex PCR. The profile shows 100,000 or so clones, around 88% of them singletons. This clonotype was sampled from a person aged 18 to 75 in good health. The chain has TRBV11-2 and TRBJ1-3; D remains unclear. Sequenced material: blood. CDR3 sequence reads: CASSLAVGGNTIYF. The CDR3, as DNA: TGTGCCAGCAGCTTAGCGGTTGGGGGAAACACCATATATTTT. The variable domain in full, with the rest retrieved from reference TRBV11-2 and TRBJ1-3, is EAGVAQSPRYKIIEKRQSVAFWCNPISGHATLYWYQQILGQGPKLLIQFQNNGVVDDSQLPKDRFSAERLKGVDSTLKIQPAKLEDSAVYLCASSLAVGGNTIYFGEGSWLTVV.